This TCR beta chain was profiled in a study of blood T cell repertoires in COVID-19. As originally analysed: Estimation of nucleated cell counts was performed using reference gene primer amplification. Profiled with immunoSEQ multiplex PCR; TCRdb holds only in-frame clones, not every one. The V and J calls and clone size are taken from that table; D and trimming were inferred from the DNA. The sample lists some 490,000 clones; roughly 88% were seen once. The CDR3 runs to 15 residues. V was pared by 10 bases and J by 1 base, with 6 bases of the junction left unmatched. Germline loops: CDR1 KGHDR, CDR2 SFDVKD. A note on this clone: Other DNA variants within this sample encode the same CDR3.

Sample: peripheral blood. The origin of this receptor is a human donor in a cohort sampled during active COVID-19. The genes are TRBV24-1 and TRBJ2-3, with 11 bases lining up with TRBD2. The CDR3 protein is CATSTGLAGTDTQYF. Here the CDR3 DNA reads TGTGCCACTTCTACGGGACTAGCGGGCACAGATACGCAGTATTTT.